A single sample gave rise to the 21 T cell receptor beta chains below, sequenced in a study of T cells after yellow fever vaccination. TCRdb re-called the 5' RACE reads through MiXCR, storing one row per CDR3 protein. The repertoire consists of 500,000 to 650,000 distinct CDR3 sequences, with 17% occurring once and the leading ten covering roughly 17%. Sample: PBMCs, taken about 5 days after the first yellow fever vaccination. The receptors come from a man aged 18-30 years who received the YFV17D yellow fever vaccine.

This clonotype was counted a few times. The chain uses TRBV4-1 and TRBJ1-2; unclear D gene. Germline CDR1 and CDR2: MGHRA and YSYEKL. The CDR3 loop spans 14 amino acids. Trimming pared 1 base from V and 8 bases from J, leaving 14 bases between. The CDR3, as DNA: TGCGCCAGCAGCCAAGTTGGGTCGCAAGGAGGCTACACCTTC. It yields the protein CASSQVGSQGGYTF.

This chain links TRBV11-3 with TRBJ2-1, with a possible D match to TRBD1 (6 bases). This CDR3 comprises 14 residues. With 5 bases removed from V and 2 bases from J, the gap between germline ends came to 10 bases. Germline values: CDR1 SGHNT, CDR2 YENEEA. CDR3 coding DNA: TGTGCCAGCAGCATGGGACACGCCTACAATGAGCAGTTCTTC. It yields the protein CASSMGHAYNEQFF.

V gene TRBV5-1 combines with J gene TRBJ2-3, with 7 bases identical to TRBD1. Losses at the gene ends were 4 bases for V and 6 bases for J; bases not matched to a gene: 8. Per the germline V gene, CDR1 is SGHRS and CDR2 is YFSETQ. The CDR3 covers 14 residues. CDR3 sequence: CASSGTAVGDTQYF. The CDR3 nucleotides are TGCGCCAGCAGCGGGACAGCCGTGGGGGATACGCAGTATTTT.

The gene calls are TRBV2 and TRBJ1-4; D remains unclear. CDR1 and CDR2 from the germline V gene are SNHLY and FYNNEI. The CDR3 has 14 residues. Trimming stripped 1 base from V and 5 bases from J, with 8 bases between. The CDR3 is CASSEGQKNEKLFF. The CDR3 bases are TGTGCCAGCAGTGAAGGCCAGAAAAATGAAAAACTGTTTTTT. Combining the CDR3 with reference TRBV2 and TRBJ1-4 gives the whole variable domain EPEVTQTPSHQVTQMGQEVILRCVPISNHLYFYWYRQILGQKVEFLVSFYNNEISEKSEIFDDQFSVERPDGSNFTLKIRSTKLEDSAMYFCASSEGQKNEKLFFGSGTQLSVL.

CDR3 sequence: CASSPGGVYGTEAFF. In DNA, the CDR3 is TGCGCCAGCAGCCCGGGGGGGGTTTATGGCACTGAAGCTTTCTTT. V is TRBV5-1 and J is TRBJ1-1, with D maybe TRBD1 (5 bases). The germline V and J ends were trimmed by 4 bases and 4 bases, with 17 bases remaining between them. The CDR3 length is 15 residues. From germline, CDR1 is SGHRS and CDR2 YFSETQ.

This rearrangement joins TRBV9 to TRBJ2-1; 10 bases are a match to TRBD2. The CDR3 extends over 15 amino acids. With 0 bases clipped from V and 9 bases from J, the junction kept 6 bases outside the gene matches. Looked up from germline, CDR1 is SGDLS and CDR2 is YYNGEE. The CDR3 DNA follows: TGTGCCAGCAGCGTAGTTGGTAGCGGGGGGTCTGAGCAGTTCTTC. Its protein product is CASSVVGSGGSEQFF.

This chain joins TRBV12-3 or TRBV12-4 and TRBJ2-7; TRBD2 matches at 9 bases. Trimming at V came to 3 bases and at J to 2 bases, leaving 5 bases not matched to a gene. This CDR3 comprises 15 residues. The CDR3 loop is CASSLGAGGPYEQYV. CDR3 DNA sequence: TGTGCCAGCAGTTTGGGGGCGGGGGGGCCCTACGAGCAGTACGTC.

The chain joins TRBV3-1 to TRBJ2-5; the D gene could be TRBD1 or TRBD2 (7 bases each). V lost 3 bases to trimming and J lost 3 bases, with 23 bases between them. Germline V gene data show CDR1 as LGHDT and CDR2 as YNNKEL (reference sequence). The CDR3 sequence is 18 residues long. The CDR3 protein is CASSQGEAGRGHKETQYF. The CDR3 DNA sequence: TGTGCCAGCAGCCAGGGCGAGGCGGGGAGGGGGCATAAAGAGACCCAGTACTTC.

The genes are TRBV9 and TRBJ2-1; tentative D call: TRBD2 (5 bases). Trimming removed 0 bases at V and 5 bases at J, with 21 bases between. The CDR3 sequence is 18 residues long. The V gene's germline CDR1 is SGDLS and CDR2 YYNGEE. DNA for the CDR3: TGTGCCAGCAGCGTAGCTCCTCCTCGGGGAAGGCTAGACAATGAGCAGTTCTTC. This gives the protein CASSVAPPRGRLDNEQFF.

This sequence joins TRBV12-3 or TRBV12-4 and TRBJ2-1, with 11 bases matching TRBD2. V shed 5 bases, J shed 4 bases, and the junction held 7 bases outside the gene matches. This CDR3 contains 16 residues. In DNA, the CDR3 is TGTGCCAGCAGTCGTAGCGGGGGGGCCTCTTACAATGAGCAGTTCTTC. As protein: CASSRSGGASYNEQFF.

This clonotype was observed a handful of times. The chain is built from TRBV9 and TRBJ2-5; TRBD2 agrees at 9 bases. V shed 0 bases and J 3 bases; nucleotides not matched to a gene: 9. The V gene's germline CDR1 is SGDLS and CDR2 YYNGEE. This CDR3 is 17 amino acids long. CDR3 amino acids: CASSVGPSGTGEETQYF. The CDR3 nucleotides are TGTGCCAGCAGCGTAGGGCCTAGCGGGACCGGGGAAGAGACCCAGTACTTC.

In this sample, this clonotype turned up a few times. The J gene is TRBJ2-5, the V gene TRBV5-1, with D possibly matching TRBD1 (5 bases). The germline gives CDR1 SGHRS, CDR2 YFSETQ. V gave up 4 bases and J gave up 3 bases, with 13 bases separating them. The CDR3 length is 14 residues. The CDR3 region is CASSAPTGEETQYF. CDR3 nucleotide sequence: TGCGCCAGCAGCGCTCCTACAGGAGAAGAGACCCAGTACTTC.

In its sample, this clonotype was seen a few times. The rearrangement links TRBV7-3 to TRBJ2-3; TRBD2 matches 10 bases. The germline CDR1 and CDR2 sequences are SGHTA and FQGTGA. The CDR3 spans 14 residues. V was clipped by 5 bases and J by 4 bases; unmatched bases: 3. CDR3 amino acids: CASSGGLASDTQYF. In nucleotides, the CDR3 is TGTGCCAGCAGCGGGGGACTAGCGTCAGATACGCAGTATTTT. Drawing the rest from reference TRBV7-3 and TRBJ2-3, the complete variable domain is GAGVSQTPSNKVTEKGKYVELRCDPISGHTALYWYRQSLGQGPEFLIYFQGTGAADDSGLPNDRFFAVRPEGSVSTLKIQRTERGDSAVYLCASSGGLASDTQYFGPGTRLTVL.

The gene calls are TRBV30 and TRBJ2-3; the D is unclear. Trimming took 0 bases from V and 6 from J, leaving 13 bases between them. The CDR3 consists of 14 residues. Germline loops: CDR1 GTSNPN, CDR2 SVGIG (reference sequence). CDR3 amino acids: CAWSVPSDRDTQYF. DNA for the CDR3: TGTGCCTGGAGTGTTCCCTCGGACCGCGATACGCAGTATTTT.

This clonotype was counted a few times. V and J are TRBV20-1 and TRBJ2-1; 7 bases agree with TRBD1. This CDR3 region has 15 residues. V shed 6 bases, J shed 0 bases, and the junction held 8 bases outside the gene matches. Germline CDR1 DFQATT, CDR2 SNEGSKA (reference sequence). Here the CDR3 reads CSASPRGPSYNEQFF. In DNA form, the CDR3 reads TGCAGTGCCAGCCCGAGGGGGCCCTCCTACAATGAGCAGTTCTTC.

This clonotype came up a few times. This chain uses TRBV10-3 with TRBJ2-3; D is possibly TRBD2 (5 bases). The V gene lost 6 bases and the J gene lost 3 bases, with 10 bases spanning the gap. CDR1 ENHRY and CDR2 SYGVKD come from the germline V gene. The length of the CDR3 is 13 residues. CDR3 in DNA: TGTGCCATCAGGACGGACTCAACAGATACGCAGTATTTT. Encoded protein: CAIRTDSTDTQYF.

This clonotype was observed a handful of times. The chain is built from TRBV7-9 and TRBJ1-6, with TRBD1 as a possible D gene (6 bases). Trimming took off 1 base at V and 10 bases at J, with 14 bases between the two ends. CDR3 length equals 15 residues. Germline loops: CDR1 SEHNR, CDR2 FQNEAQ (reference sequence). The CDR3 sequence: CASSLVSGGRSPLHF. CDR3 DNA sequence: TGTGCCAGCAGCTTAGTTTCGGGGGGCAGATCACCCCTCCACTTT.

The rearrangement uses TRBV28 and TRBJ1-3; 9 bases match TRBD1. Looked up from germline, CDR1 is MDHEN and CDR2 is SYDVKM. With V trimmed by 6 bases and J by 1 base, 7 bases remained unmatched. This CDR3 region has 16 residues. The CDR3 region has the DNA TGTGCCAGCAGCATCAAACAGGGGGCATCTGGAAACACCATATATTTT. It encodes CASSIKQGASGNTIYF.

The V call is TRBV7-9, the J call TRBJ1-1, with 8 bases lining up with TRBD1. The ends lost 5 bases at V and 10 bases at J; junction bases unmatched: 9. The CDR3 length is 13 residues. Germline V lookup: CDR1 SEHNR, CDR2 FQNEAQ (reference sequence). This CDR3 is CASSGSQGAGAFF. As DNA, the CDR3 is TGTGCCAGCAGCGGATCCCAGGGGGCAGGAGCTTTCTTT.

In this sample, this clonotype turned up a few times. This chain links TRBV7-7 with TRBJ2-2, with TRBD2 identical over 8 bases. Trimming removed 3 bases from V and 0 bases from J; junction bases left unmatched: 9. Germline V gene sequence: CDR1 SSHAT, CDR2 FNYEAQ (reference sequence). The CDR3 runs to 18 residues. The CDR3 here is CASSFGGGRYPNTGELFF. The CDR3 coding sequence is TGTGCCAGCAGCTTCGGGGGGGGACGTTACCCGAACACCGGGGAGCTGTTTTTT.

V gene TRBV24-1 combines with J gene TRBJ2-3; 11 positions match TRBD2. V lost 0 bases to trimming and J lost 5 bases; unmatched junction nucleotides: 6. The germline V gene encodes CDR1 KGHDR and CDR2 SFDVKD. The CDR3 is 17 residues long. CDR3 amino acids: CATSDLEASGGRDTQYF. In nucleotides, the CDR3 is TGTGCCACCAGTGATTTGGAGGCTAGCGGGGGGAGAGATACGCAGTATTTT.